These T cell receptor beta chains were read from a single sample in a study of blood T cells in healthy people across ages. TCRdb recomputed calls from the 5' RACE reads with MiXCR, one row per CDR3 protein. The data hold 1.4 million or so distinct CDR3 sequences, with 42% observed a single time. Sequencing was performed on blood. These receptors all stem from a young woman in good health. Both conserved end residues are part of each CDR3. D genes are given only for firm matches. Only some rows state a clone size, as once, few, many or a class for expanded clones.

.,TRBJ2-2,TRBV9,few,TGTGCCAGCACAGGGCCCCGGGAGCTGTTTTTT,CASTGPRELFF
.,TRBJ2-2,TRBV6-5,.,TGTGCCAGCAGTTACTCGACACGGAACACCGGGGAGCTGTTTTTT,CASSYSTRNTGELFF
TRBD1,TRBJ2-6,TRBV5-1,few,TGCGCCAGCGGCCGGGACAGCAAACACTCTGGGGCCAACGTCCTGACTTTC,CASGRDSKHSGANVLTF
.,TRBJ2-7,TRBV21-1,few,TGTGCCAGCAGCAAAGTATATAGGGGATCCGAGCAGTACTTC,CASSKVYRGSEQYF
.,TRBJ1-4,TRBV3-1,.,TGTGCCAGCAGCCAGAGGGGAGGAGAAAAACTGTTTTTT,CASSQRGGEKLFF
.,TRBJ2-7,TRBV20-1,.,TGCAGTGCTAGAGATCAAGGAGATAAGCAGTACTTC,CSARDQGDKQYF
.,TRBJ1-2,TRBV14,.,TGTGCCAGCAGCTCTGGACGGGGATCGGGTGGCTACACCTTC,CASSSGRGSGGYTF
TRBD2,TRBJ2-3,TRBV7-2,.,TGTGCCAGCAGCTGGACTGGGGGGGAAGATACGCAGTATTTT,CASSWTGGEDTQYF
.,TRBJ2-7,TRBV7-9,few,TGTGCCAGCAGATCGACAGTTCCCTACGAGCAGTACTTC,CASRSTVPYEQYF
TRBD1,TRBJ1-2,TRBV9,many,TGTGCCAGCAGCGGAACAGGGGTTGGCTACACCTTC,CASSGTGVGYTF
.,TRBJ1-3,TRBV14,.,TGTGCCAGCAGCGTCGTAGGGGAGAACCCTGGAAACACTATATATTTT,CASSVVGENPGNTIYF
TRBD1,TRBJ2-1,TRBV6-1,.,TGTGCCAGCAGACCAATTCAGGGGGCAGAGAATGAGCAGTTCTTC,CASRPIQGAENEQFF
.,TRBJ1-1,TRBV6-5,few,TGTGCCAGCACCTATACTCGAGCCGGCAGCAACACTGAAGCTTTCTTT,CASTYTRAGSNTEAFF
.,TRBJ1-2,TRBV3-1,few,TGTGCCAGCAGCCAAGTGGGGAGGGCTGGCGGCTACACCTTC,CASSQVGRAGGYTF
.,TRBJ1-2,TRBV7-2,many,TGTGCCAGCAGCCCCGAGGCAAACTATGGCTACACCTTC,CASSPEANYGYTF
TRBD2,TRBJ2-7,TRBV7-9,.,TGTGCCAGCAGCCCGGGGGGTAGCGGGGGAGCCTACGAGCAGTACTTC,CASSPGGSGGAYEQYF
.,TRBJ1-1,TRBV12-3/TRBV12-4,.,TGTGCCAGCAGGACCCAGGGGACAAACACTGAAGCTTTCTTT,CASRTQGTNTEAFF
.,TRBJ1-1,TRBV2,.,TGTGCCAGCAGTCTGACACAGCCCACTGAAGCTTTCTTT,CASSLTQPTEAFF
TRBD1,TRBJ2-1,TRBV29-1,.,TGCAGCCTACTGACAGGGGGGGGCGAGCAGTTCTTC,CSLLTGGGEQFF
.,TRBJ1-2,TRBV12-3/TRBV12-4,once,TGTACCAGCAGTTTGGCAGAAACCTATGGCTACACCTTC,CTSSLAETYGYTF
.,TRBJ2-1,TRBV18,.,TGTGCCAGCTCACCACGGCCAGGGACGGGGGATGAGCAGTTCTTC,CASSPRPGTGDEQFF
.,TRBJ1-2,TRBV20-1,few,TGCAGTGCTAGAGGGCTGGGGTCCCTCTATGGCTACACCTTC,CSARGLGSLYGYTF
TRBD1,TRBJ2-6,TRBV29-1,few,TGCAGCGTTGAAGTTGTAGGGGGCAACAAATTTGGGGCCAACGTCCTGACTTTC,CSVEVVGGNKFGANVLTF
TRBD2,TRBJ2-1,TRBV12-3/TRBV12-4,few,TGTGCCAGCAGGGGACTAGCGGGGGGCCGGTACAATGAGCAGTTCTTC,CASRGLAGGRYNEQFF
TRBD1,TRBJ2-5,TRBV9,few,TGTGCCAGCAGCGTCGGGACAGGGGGCCGGGAGACCCAGTACTTC,CASSVGTGGRETQYF
.,TRBJ1-2,TRBV7-7,.,TGTGCTAGCAGCTTATACCCCGAGGGAATCTTATATGGCTACACCTTC,CASSLYPEGILYGYTF
TRBD2,TRBJ2-2,TRBV7-9,.,TGTGCCAGCAGCTTCCCCAAAGAAAGCGGGGGAGACACCGGGGAGCTGTTTTTT,CASSFPKESGGDTGELFF
.,TRBJ1-3,TRBV7-9,.,TGTGCCAGCAGCTTAGCAAGGAGGCCACAGGGAACTGGAAACACCATATATTTT,CASSLARRPQGTGNTIYF
.,TRBJ2-5,TRBV5-1,.,TGCGCCAGCAGCTTGGCGCTGACCCCCAAGACCCAGTACTTC,CASSLALTPKTQYF
TRBD2,TRBJ2-7,TRBV6-5,few,TGTGTAGTAGCGGGAGGCTACGAGCAGTACTTC,CVVAGGYEQYF
.,TRBJ2-3,TRBV3-1,.,TGTGCCAGCAGCCTTCTAGCGTCCAGCACAGATGCGCAGTATTTT,CASSLLASSTDAQYF
TRBD1,TRBJ2-5,TRBV4-3,few,TGCGCCAGCAGCCAAGTTTTCACAGGGGAGTATCAAGAGACCCAGTACTTC,CASSQVFTGEYQETQYF
.,TRBJ1-2,TRBV5-1,many,TGTGCCAGCAGTTTAGAACGGAACTATGGCTACACCTTC,CASSLERNYGYTF
TRBD1,TRBJ2-5,TRBV20-1,.,TGCAGTGCCCACGGACAGGGGCCTTACAATGAGCAGTACTTC,CSAHGQGPYNEQYF
TRBD2,TRBJ2-2,TRBV3-1,.,TGTGCCAGCAGCCAAGTACTAGCGGGACTCACCGGGGAGCTGTTTTTT,CASSQVLAGLTGELFF
.,TRBJ1-2,TRBV6-2/TRBV6-3,.,TGTGCCAGCAACTATCGGACAACCGCTAACTATGGCTACACCTTC,CASNYRTTANYGYTF
TRBD2,TRBJ2-7,TRBV29-1,.,TGCAGCGTTGCGTGGACTAGCGGACCCTACGAGCAGTACTTC,CSVAWTSGPYEQYF
.,TRBJ2-2,TRBV10-3,.,TGTGCCATCAGTACCACGGTGAACACCGGGGGGCTGTTTTTT,CAISTTVNTGGLFF
TRBD2,TRBJ2-5,TRBV4-2,.,TGTGCCAGCAGCCCGTCTAGCGGGAGGAATGAGCAGTACTTC,CASSPSSGRNEQYF
TRBD1,TRBJ2-7,TRBV20-1,once,TGCAGTGCTAGAGACCACAGGGGGTCGGCCTACGAGCAGTACTTC,CSARDHRGSAYEQYF
.,TRBJ2-3,TRBV7-9,.,TGTGCCAGCAGTCCCGGACGGGGACTTAGCACAGATACGCAGTATTTT,CASSPGRGLSTDTQYF
.,TRBJ2-7,TRBV5-1,.,TGCGCCAGCAGCTTGGGCACATATACTCGGAACGAGCAGTACTTC,CASSLGTYTRNEQYF
.,TRBJ1-2,TRBV25-1,many,TGTGCCAGCAGTGACCCAACCCGGTCAGGGGCCTATGGCTACACCTTC,CASSDPTRSGAYGYTF
.,TRBJ2-1,TRBV13,few,TGTGCCAGCAGCTTAAGTCCGTGGCGGGGAAAATCAACCTACAATGAGCAGTTCTTC,CASSLSPWRGKSTYNEQFF
TRBD1,TRBJ1-2,TRBV12-3/TRBV12-4,few,TGTGCCAGCAGTTTACTCGGACAGGGCGATGGCTACACCTTC,CASSLLGQGDGYTF
TRBD1,TRBJ1-1,TRBV27,few,TGTGCCAGCAGTTTACCAGGGGGCTCCTCTGAAGCTTTCTTT,CASSLPGGSSEAFF
.,TRBJ1-1,TRBV6-5,few,TGTGCCAGCAGAAGTGTTAGGGGCACTGAAGCTTTCTTT,CASRSVRGTEAFF
.,TRBJ1-1,TRBV29-1,few,TGCAGCGGTCAGGGGAACACTGAAGCTTTCTTT,CSGQGNTEAFF
.,TRBJ1-4,TRBV29-1,few,TGCAGCGTTAGGACCGCTCTTGGGGGTGAAAAACTGTTTTTT,CSVRTALGGEKLFF
.,TRBJ1-1,TRBV12-3/TRBV12-4,.,TGTGCCAGCACCTTGAGAAGGGTGGACACTGAAGCTTTCTTT,CASTLRRVDTEAFF
TRBD1,TRBJ1-6,TRBV10-1,.,TGCGCCAGGACAGGGGTTTCACCCCTCCACTTT,CARTGVSPLHF
.,TRBJ1-5,TRBV27,.,TGTGCCAGCCGCTATCGGGGGGGGTACGGTAGCAATCAGCCCCAGCATTTT,CASRYRGGYGSNQPQHF